This paragraph reports one T cell receptor beta chain. The sample originates from a study of CD8+ T cells in alopecia areata. Treatment: oral pan-JAK inhibitor, 5-10 mg twice daily. PBMCs were stained for CD3, CD4 and CD8, and CD4+ and CD8+ T cells were sorted. The sequencing template was cDNA reverse transcribed from extracted RNA. The repertoire was sequenced with immunoSEQ multiplex PCR; TCRdb's copy has only in-frame clones and lacks some. This sample has approximately 45,000 clones, with roughly two thirds found just once. V was cut by 4 bases and J by 1 base, with 17 bases left in between. The CDR3 loop spans 16 amino acids. Germline loops: CDR1 SGDLS, CDR2 YYNGEE.

This specimen consisted of CD8+ T cells sorted from blood, obtained at week 4, from a patient treated with tofacitinib. The source of this sequence is a human donor with alopecia areata. This sequence joins TRBV9 and TRBJ1-1, with D tentatively TRBD1 (6 bases). CDR3 sequence: CASSLYVTGSNTEAFF. DNA of the CDR3: TGTGCCAGCAGCCTCTACGTTACAGGGTCGAACACTGAAGCTTTCTTT.